The rows below give T cell receptor beta chains drawn from one sample of a study of blood T cell repertoires in COVID-19. The repertoire was sequenced with immunoSEQ multiplex PCR; TCRdb's copy has only in-frame clones and lacks some. The table shows under 200,000 clones, with roughly 80% occurring only once. Sequenced input: peripheral blood. The source is a man between 60 and 75 years old with acute or convalescent COVID-19. The CDR3 runs from the conserved cysteine through the conserved F or W. D genes are given only for firm matches. Clone sizes are given selectively: once, few, many, or a class where the clone is expanded.

V gene: TRBV7-8; clone size: .; J gene: TRBJ2-1; D gene: TRBD2; CDR3 protein: CASSLGTSYDEQFF; CDR3 DNA: TGTGCCAGCAGCTTAGGGACTAGCTACGATGAGCAGTTCTTC
V gene: TRBV3-1/TRBV3-2; clone size: .; J gene: TRBJ2-4; D gene: .; CDR3 protein: CASSQSPSNIQYF; CDR3 DNA: TGTGCCAGCAGCCAATCCCCTAGTAACATTCAGTACTTC
V gene: TRBV6-5; clone size: few; J gene: TRBJ1-1; D gene: .; CDR3 protein: CASSKQVNTEAFF; CDR3 DNA: TGTGCCAGCAGTAAACAGGTGAACACTGAAGCTTTCTTT
V gene: TRBV2; clone size: few; J gene: TRBJ1-1; D gene: TRBD1; CDR3 protein: CASSVQGPEAFF; CDR3 DNA: TGTGCCAGCAGTGTACAGGGGCCTGAAGCTTTCTTT
V gene: TRBV19; clone size: .; J gene: TRBJ2-1; D gene: .; CDR3 protein: CASSISSIPSYNEQFF; CDR3 DNA: TGTGCCAGTAGTATAAGTTCTATCCCCTCCTACAATGAGCAGTTCTTC
V gene: TRBV6-1; clone size: once; J gene: TRBJ2-7; D gene: TRBD1; CDR3 protein: CASSGHPGQGYRNYEQYF; CDR3 DNA: TGTGCCAGCAGTGGGCATCCGGGACAGGGGTATCGCAACTACGAGCAGTACTTC
V gene: TRBV3-1/TRBV3-2; clone size: .; J gene: TRBJ2-5; D gene: .; CDR3 protein: CASSSLSQETQYF; CDR3 DNA: TGTGCCAGCAGCTCGTTATCCCAAGAGACCCAGTACTTC
V gene: TRBV4-2; clone size: .; J gene: TRBJ2-2; D gene: TRBD1; CDR3 protein: CASSLGTANTGELFF; CDR3 DNA: TGTGCCAGCAGCCTCGGGACAGCCAACACCGGGGAGCTGTTTTTT
V gene: TRBV29-1; clone size: few; J gene: TRBJ2-2; D gene: TRBD1; CDR3 protein: CSASQGASTGELFF; CDR3 DNA: TGCAGCGCCAGCCAGGGGGCTTCCACCGGGGAGCTGTTTTTT
V gene: TRBV4-1; clone size: .; J gene: TRBJ2-2; D gene: .; CDR3 protein: CASSQALDILNTGELFF; CDR3 DNA: TGCGCCAGCAGCCAAGCACTGGACATACTGAACACCGGGGAGCTGTTTTTT
V gene: TRBV10-2; clone size: few; J gene: TRBJ2-1; D gene: .; CDR3 protein: CATKTGHEQFF; CDR3 DNA: TGCGCCACCAAGACAGGCCATGAGCAGTTCTTC
V gene: TRBV5-1; clone size: .; J gene: TRBJ1-6; D gene: .; CDR3 protein: CASSLAPEEYNSPLHF; CDR3 DNA: TGCGCCAGCAGCTTGGCCCCAGAGGAATATAATTCACCCCTCCACTTT
V gene: TRBV5-6; clone size: .; J gene: TRBJ1-1; D gene: .; CDR3 protein: CASSSWTDNTEAFF; CDR3 DNA: TGTGCCAGCAGCTCTTGGACAGACAACACTGAAGCTTTCTTT
V gene: TRBV18; clone size: .; J gene: TRBJ2-1; D gene: TRBD2; CDR3 protein: CASSPPGLAGNEQFF; CDR3 DNA: TGTGCCAGCTCACCACCTGGACTAGCGGGTAATGAGCAGTTCTTC
V gene: TRBV11-1; clone size: many; J gene: TRBJ2-2; D gene: .; CDR3 protein: CATDRGGNTGELFF; CDR3 DNA: TGTGCCACCGATCGAGGCGGGAACACCGGGGAGCTGTTTTTT
V gene: TRBV6-6; clone size: .; J gene: TRBJ2-5; D gene: .; CDR3 protein: CASSPTGETQYF; CDR3 DNA: TGTGCCAGCAGTCCTACAGGGGAGACCCAGTACTTC
V gene: TRBV6-5; clone size: .; J gene: TRBJ2-1; D gene: TRBD2; CDR3 protein: CASSYSGRPYNEQFF; CDR3 DNA: TGTGCCAGCAGTTACAGCGGGAGGCCGTACAATGAGCAGTTCTTC
V gene: TRBV6-5; clone size: .; J gene: TRBJ2-7; D gene: TRBD2; CDR3 protein: CASSYGSGTREYF; CDR3 DNA: TGTGCCAGCAGTTACGGATCCGGGACTAGGGAGTACTTC
V gene: TRBV4-2; clone size: .; J gene: TRBJ2-1; D gene: .; CDR3 protein: CASSQGRGSDNEQFF; CDR3 DNA: TGTGCCAGCAGCCAAGGCAGGGGCTCCGACAATGAGCAGTTCTTC
V gene: TRBV4-2; clone size: .; J gene: TRBJ2-1; D gene: TRBD2; CDR3 protein: CASSLAGKPNEQFF; CDR3 DNA: TGTGCCAGCAGTCTAGCGGGGAAACCCAATGAGCAGTTCTTC
V gene: TRBV7-2; clone size: .; J gene: TRBJ2-1; D gene: TRBD2; CDR3 protein: CASSLHSSGTVEQFF; CDR3 DNA: TGTGCCAGCAGCCTCCACTCTAGCGGGACTGTTGAGCAGTTCTTC
V gene: TRBV28; clone size: few; J gene: TRBJ1-5; D gene: .; CDR3 protein: CASSPGGVGNQPQHF; CDR3 DNA: TGTGCCAGCAGCCCGGGGGGGGTGGGAAATCAGCCCCAGCATTTT
V gene: TRBV3-1/TRBV3-2; clone size: .; J gene: TRBJ2-1; D gene: .; CDR3 protein: CASSQRGLGRTEQFF; CDR3 DNA: TGTGCCAGCAGCCAAAGGGGCCTAGGCCGTACTGAGCAGTTCTTC
V gene: TRBV7-3; clone size: .; J gene: TRBJ1-3; D gene: .; CDR3 protein: CASGAGAGNTIYF; CDR3 DNA: TGTGCCAGCGGAGCAGGGGCTGGAAACACCATATATTTT
V gene: TRBV2; clone size: .; J gene: TRBJ1-5; D gene: TRBD1; CDR3 protein: CASSEALDRGNQPQHF; CDR3 DNA: TGTGCCAGCAGTGAAGCGCTCGACAGGGGGAATCAGCCCCAGCATTTT
V gene: TRBV4-3; clone size: .; J gene: TRBJ2-2; D gene: TRBD1; CDR3 protein: CASSLFWDSNTGELFF; CDR3 DNA: TGCGCCAGCAGCCTTTTCTGGGACAGCAACACCGGGGAGCTGTTTTTT
V gene: TRBV27; clone size: .; J gene: TRBJ1-1; D gene: .; CDR3 protein: CASSSPYRVGAEAFF; CDR3 DNA: TGTGCCAGCAGTTCCCCGTACAGGGTCGGGGCTGAAGCTTTCTTT
V gene: TRBV24-1; clone size: .; J gene: TRBJ2-5; D gene: .; CDR3 protein: CATSAGQETQYF; CDR3 DNA: TGTGCCACCAGTGCAGGACAAGAGACCCAGTACTTC
V gene: TRBV11-2; clone size: .; J gene: TRBJ2-1; D gene: TRBD2; CDR3 protein: CASKDRLADSYNEQFF; CDR3 DNA: TGTGCCAGCAAGGACCGACTAGCGGATTCCTACAATGAGCAGTTCTTC
V gene: TRBV2; clone size: few; J gene: TRBJ1-1; D gene: .; CDR3 protein: CASREPGGRRGARTEAFF; CDR3 DNA: TGTGCCAGCAGGGAACCGGGCGGGAGGCGGGGGGCGCGAACTGAAGCTTTCTTT
V gene: TRBV6-2/TRBV6-3; clone size: .; J gene: TRBJ2-7; D gene: .; CDR3 protein: CASSRVRGGEQYF; CDR3 DNA: TGTGCCAGTAGCCGCGTCAGGGGTGGCGAGCAGTACTTC
V gene: TRBV3-1/TRBV3-2; clone size: .; J gene: TRBJ2-1; D gene: .; CDR3 protein: CASRSGPLREQFF; CDR3 DNA: TGTGCCAGCCGTAGCGGACCTCTTCGCGAGCAGTTCTTC
V gene: TRBV9; clone size: .; J gene: TRBJ1-2; D gene: .; CDR3 protein: CASSVGGANYGYTF; CDR3 DNA: TGTGCCAGCAGCGTGGGGGGAGCTAACTATGGCTACACCTTC
V gene: TRBV27; clone size: few; J gene: TRBJ1-1; D gene: TRBD1; CDR3 protein: CASSWDRASEAFF; CDR3 DNA: TGTGCCAGCAGTTGGGACAGGGCCTCCGAAGCTTTCTTT
V gene: TRBV5-1; clone size: .; J gene: TRBJ2-1; D gene: .; CDR3 protein: CASSLTGTYYNEQFF; CDR3 DNA: TGCGCCAGCAGCTTGACCGGGACATACTACAATGAGCAGTTCTTC
V gene: TRBV18; clone size: .; J gene: TRBJ2-3; D gene: .; CDR3 protein: CASSYSGRGTLSRDTQYF; CDR3 DNA: TGTGCCAGCTCATATAGCGGACGGGGGACTCTTTCGAGAGATACGCAGTATTTT
V gene: TRBV28; clone size: .; J gene: TRBJ1-2; D gene: TRBD1; CDR3 protein: CATRSGQRFGYTF; CDR3 DNA: TGTGCCACCAGGTCGGGACAGCGTTTTGGCTACACCTTC
V gene: TRBV5-1; clone size: .; J gene: TRBJ2-7; D gene: TRBD2; CDR3 protein: CASSPSPQRGYEQYF; CDR3 DNA: TGCGCCAGCAGCCCGAGCCCCCAGCGGGGCTACGAGCAGTACTTC
V gene: TRBV3-1/TRBV3-2; clone size: .; J gene: TRBJ2-2; D gene: .; CDR3 protein: CASSQGTGAGELFF; CDR3 DNA: TGTGCCAGCAGCCAAGGAACCGGGGCCGGGGAGCTGTTTTTT
V gene: TRBV27; clone size: .; J gene: TRBJ1-1; D gene: .; CDR3 protein: CASSPKSPGIGNTEAFF; CDR3 DNA: TGTGCCAGCAGTCCGAAATCTCCGGGAATCGGGAACACTGAAGCTTTCTTT
V gene: TRBV6-5; clone size: .; J gene: TRBJ2-5; D gene: TRBD2; CDR3 protein: CASTGTSGSPPQYF; CDR3 DNA: TGTGCCAGCACAGGGACTAGCGGGAGTCCGCCACAGTACTTC
V gene: TRBV4-2; clone size: .; J gene: TRBJ2-2; D gene: .; CDR3 protein: CATLDSNTGELFF; CDR3 DNA: TGTGCCACCCTAGACAGTAACACCGGGGAGCTGTTTTTT
V gene: TRBV7-8; clone size: once; J gene: TRBJ1-4; D gene: .; CDR3 protein: CASSLVAGPGLNEKLFF; CDR3 DNA: TGTGCCAGCAGCTTAGTCGCGGGTCCCGGGCTTAATGAAAAACTGTTTTTT
V gene: TRBV5-4; clone size: once; J gene: TRBJ1-2; D gene: .; CDR3 protein: CASSAVTGLYGYTF; CDR3 DNA: TGTGCCAGCAGCGCCGTGACAGGACTCTATGGCTACACCTTC
V gene: TRBV5-4; clone size: .; J gene: TRBJ2-2; D gene: TRBD2; CDR3 protein: CASSISGSTTGELFF; CDR3 DNA: TGTGCCAGCAGCATTAGCGGGTCGACTACCGGGGAGCTGTTTTTT
V gene: TRBV4-1; clone size: .; J gene: TRBJ1-6; D gene: .; CDR3 protein: CASSQLGQGRSPLHF; CDR3 DNA: TGCGCCAGCAGCCAACTGGGGCAGGGCAGATCACCCCTCCACTTT
V gene: TRBV10-2; clone size: .; J gene: TRBJ2-2; D gene: .; CDR3 protein: CASGTSNTGELFF; CDR3 DNA: TGCGCCAGCGGGACATCGAACACCGGGGAGCTGTTTTTT
V gene: TRBV7-9; clone size: .; J gene: TRBJ1-3; D gene: .; CDR3 protein: CASSWPTGNTIYF; CDR3 DNA: TGTGCCAGCAGCTGGCCTACAGGGAACACCATATATTTT